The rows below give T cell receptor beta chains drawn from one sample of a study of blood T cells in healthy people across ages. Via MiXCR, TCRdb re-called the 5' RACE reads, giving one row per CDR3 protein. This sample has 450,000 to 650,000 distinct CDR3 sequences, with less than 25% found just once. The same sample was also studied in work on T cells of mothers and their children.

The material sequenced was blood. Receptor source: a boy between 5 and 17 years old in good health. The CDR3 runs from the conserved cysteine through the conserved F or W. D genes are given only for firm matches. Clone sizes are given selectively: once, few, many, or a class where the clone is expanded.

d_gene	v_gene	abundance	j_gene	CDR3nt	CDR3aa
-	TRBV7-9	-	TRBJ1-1	TGTGCCAGCAGCTTCCCCACGGGACGCCCGAACACTGGAGCTTTCTTT	CASSFPTGRPNTGAFF
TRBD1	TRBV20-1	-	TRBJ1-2	TGCAGTGCTAGGATAACAGGGGTTGCTGGCTACACCTTC	CSARITGVAGYTF
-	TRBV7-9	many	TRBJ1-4	TGTGCCAGCAGCCCGAGTGTAGTTGAAAAACTGTTTTTT	CASSPSVVEKLFF
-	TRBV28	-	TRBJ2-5	TGTGCCAGCAGCCTTAACGAGGATGTCCAAGAGACCCAGTACTTC	CASSLNEDVQETQYF
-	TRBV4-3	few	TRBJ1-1	TGCGCCAGCAGCCAAGATAAAGGAATGGTAGGAGGGGGTAGCACTGAAGCTTTCTTT	CASSQDKGMVGGGSTEAFF
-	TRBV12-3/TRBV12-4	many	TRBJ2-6	TGTGCCAGCAGCCCGCGGAGGAACTCTGGGGCCAACGTCCTGACTTTC	CASSPRRNSGANVLTF
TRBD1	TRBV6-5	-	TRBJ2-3	TGTGCCAGCAGGAACACACAGGGGACAGATACGCAGTATTTT	CASRNTQGTDTQYF
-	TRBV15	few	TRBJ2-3	TGTGCCACCAGCCGAACCCGACTAGAGGATACGCAGTATTTT	CATSRTRLEDTQYF
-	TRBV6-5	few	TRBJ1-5	TGTGCCAGCAGTTACTCGGGCTTTGGTCAGCCCCAGCATTTT	CASSYSGFGQPQHF
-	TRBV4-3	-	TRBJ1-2	TGCGCCAGCAGCCAAGATAGGGCAGGGCGTTCCTATGGCTACACCTTC	CASSQDRAGRSYGYTF
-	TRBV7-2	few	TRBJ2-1	TGTGCCAGCAGCTTAGATCGATCCCGGGGTGAGCAGTTCTTC	CASSLDRSRGEQFF
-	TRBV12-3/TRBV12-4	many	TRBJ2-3	TGTGCCAGCAGCAGGGCAGATACGCAGTATTTT	CASSRADTQYF
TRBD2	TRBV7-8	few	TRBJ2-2	TGTGCCAGCAGCTTATCTCGCGGGAGCACCGGGGAGCTGTTTTTT	CASSLSRGSTGELFF
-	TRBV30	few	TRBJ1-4	TGTGCCTGGAGCGTAACAAGAGGTGAAAAGCTGTTTTTT	CAWSVTRGEKLFF
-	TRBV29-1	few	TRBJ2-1	TGCAGCGTTCCCCTTACAGTCAATGAGCAGTTCTTC	CSVPLTVNEQFF
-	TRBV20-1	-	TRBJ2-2	TGCAGTGCTAGTACCTCTCCATACGAGGAGCTGTTTTTT	CSASTSPYEELFF
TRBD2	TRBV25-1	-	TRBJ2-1	TGTGCCAGCAAGGGAGGGGTTTGGGAGCAGTTCTTC	CASKGGVWEQFF
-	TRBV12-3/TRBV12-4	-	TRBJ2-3	TGTGCCAGCACCCTACTCGGGACGGTCGATACGCAGTATTTT	CASTLLGTVDTQYF
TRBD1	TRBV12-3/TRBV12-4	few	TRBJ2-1	TGTGCCAGCACCACTGGACAGGGGAGGAGAAATGAGCAGTTCTTC	CASTTGQGRRNEQFF
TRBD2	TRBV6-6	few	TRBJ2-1	TGTGCCAGCACCCTTAACCAGCGGGGGTACAATGAGCAGTTCTTC	CASTLNQRGYNEQFF
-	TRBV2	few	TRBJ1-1	TGTGCCAGCAGAGAGATTTTGCTTGAAGCTTTCTTT	CASREILLEAFF
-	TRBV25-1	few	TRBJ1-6	TGTGCCAGCAGTGCTGGGGGTTTGCGTTCACCCCTCCACTTT	CASSAGGLRSPLHF
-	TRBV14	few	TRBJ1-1	TGTGCCAGCAGCCAGCTGACCCCTACCACTGAAGCTTTCTTT	CASSQLTPTTEAFF
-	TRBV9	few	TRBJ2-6	TGTGCCAGCAGCGCCTGGGACACGATTGGCTCTGGGGCCAACGTCCTGACTTTC	CASSAWDTIGSGANVLTF
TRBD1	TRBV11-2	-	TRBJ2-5	TGTGCCAGCAGCCCTTGGGACAGGGGAAATGAGCTGTTCTTC	CASSPWDRGNELFF
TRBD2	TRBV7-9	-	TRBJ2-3	TGTGCCAGCAGCTTTGCGGCGGGGGGAGCCCATACGCAGTATTTT	CASSFAAGGAHTQYF
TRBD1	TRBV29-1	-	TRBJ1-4	TGCAGCGTTGCCGGGACAGAGGAAAGCCCCGGGATTGAAAAACTGTTTTTT	CSVAGTEESPGIEKLFF
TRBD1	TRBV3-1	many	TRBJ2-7	TGTGCCAGCAGCACTCGGACAGGGGAAATGCGGGGGATCCCTTACGAGCAGTACTTC	CASSTRTGEMRGIPYEQYF
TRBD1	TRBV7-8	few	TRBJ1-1	TGTGCCAGCAGCTCCAACCTGGGACAGGGTCGATCCGAAGCTTTCTTT	CASSSNLGQGRSEAFF
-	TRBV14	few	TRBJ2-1	TGTGCCAGCAGCCGCGACCTAGGGGCGTATGGAGAGAATGAGCAGTTCTTC	CASSRDLGAYGENEQFF
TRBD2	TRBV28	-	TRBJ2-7	TGTGCCAGCTCCCCACACCGGCGGGGGGGCCGATTCGAGCAGTACTTC	CASSPHRRGGRFEQYF
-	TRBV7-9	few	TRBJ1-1	TGTGCCAGCAGCCCCCGCCAGGGCTATGACATGAACACTGAAGCTTTCTTT	CASSPRQGYDMNTEAFF
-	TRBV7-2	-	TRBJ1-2	TGTGCCAGCAGCTTAGACGGGGTACGAGGCTACACCTTC	CASSLDGVRGYTF
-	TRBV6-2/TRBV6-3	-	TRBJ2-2	TGTGCCAGCAGTTTGGGGCAAGGGCCCGCCGGGGAGCTGTTTTTT	CASSLGQGPAGELFF
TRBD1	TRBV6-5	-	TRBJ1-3	TGTGCCAGCAGCCAAACAGGGGAAAAGTCTAACACCATATATTTT	CASSQTGEKSNTIYF
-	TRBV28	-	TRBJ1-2	TGTGCCAGCAGTTTGGGGGTCCTTAACTATGGCTACACCTTC	CASSLGVLNYGYTF
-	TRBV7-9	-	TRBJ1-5	TGTGCCAGCAGCTCCCCGGGCGGCAGCAATCAGCCCCAGCATTTT	CASSSPGGSNQPQHF
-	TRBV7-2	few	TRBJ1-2	TGTGCCAGCAGCCTCTACGGGCTCAAAGCTAACTATGGCTACACCTTC	CASSLYGLKANYGYTF
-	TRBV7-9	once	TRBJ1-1	TGTGCCAGCAGCCTCAGGCCCTCTGGGGCATTCATGGGGAACACTGAAGCTTTCTTT	CASSLRPSGAFMGNTEAFF
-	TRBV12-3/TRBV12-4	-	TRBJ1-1	TGTGCCAGCAGTTTATTATGGGGGCCGGAAGCTTTCTTT	CASSLLWGPEAFF
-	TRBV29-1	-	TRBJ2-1	TGCAGCATCATCCCGGACGGGATACAATGGGAGCAGTTCTTC	CSIIPDGIQWEQFF
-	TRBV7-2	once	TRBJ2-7	TGTGCCAGCAGCTCACCCAGGGTGAGAACCTACGAGCAGTACTTC	CASSSPRVRTYEQYF
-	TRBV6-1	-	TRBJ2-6	TGTGCCAGCAGAAAGACCGGGGTTAGAGATGAAGCCAACGCCCTGACTTTC	CASRKTGVRDEANALTF
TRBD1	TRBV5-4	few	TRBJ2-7	TGTGCCAGCAGCTTGCTAGGACAGGGGGCCTACGAGCAGTACTTC	CASSLLGQGAYEQYF
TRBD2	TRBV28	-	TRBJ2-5	TGTGCCAGCAGTTCACCGGGACTAGCGGGAGTCGGTGAGACCCAGTACTTC	CASSSPGLAGVGETQYF
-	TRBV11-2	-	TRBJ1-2	TGTGCCAGCAGCTTAGAGCCCTGGCTAACAGGGTCCGATCGGGGCTACACCTTC	CASSLEPWLTGSDRGYTF
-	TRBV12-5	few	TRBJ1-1	TGTGCTAGTGGTGCTCAGGGCAACACTGAAGCTTTCTTT	CASGAQGNTEAFF
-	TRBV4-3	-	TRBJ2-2	TGCGCCAGCAGCTATAAGGGGGGGACCGGGGAGCTGTTTTTT	CASSYKGGTGELFF
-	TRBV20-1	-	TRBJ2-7	TGCAGTGCTGTGACAGGTGGCAGCTCCTACGAGCAGTACTTC	CSAVTGGSSYEQYF
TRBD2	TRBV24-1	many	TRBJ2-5	TGTGCCACCAGTGTCCCTCCAGGACCAGCGGGAGGGGAAGTAGAGACCCAGTACTTC	CATSVPPGPAGGEVETQYF
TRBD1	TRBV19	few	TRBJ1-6	TGTGCCAGTAGGATACAGGGGGGAAATTCACCCCTCCACTTT	CASRIQGGNSPLHF
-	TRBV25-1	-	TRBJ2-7	TGTGCCAGCAGTGAATCAGTCACGGATCCTGCACGGTACGAGCAGTACTTC	CASSESVTDPARYEQYF
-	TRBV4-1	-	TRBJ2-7	TGCGCGAGCAGCCAACCCCTACAGAGGAGAGAGCACTACTTC	CASSQPLQRREHYF
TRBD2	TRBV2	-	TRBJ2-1	TGTGCCAGCAGAGAGACTAGCGGAAGGTCCTACAATGAGCAGTTCTTC	CASRETSGRSYNEQFF
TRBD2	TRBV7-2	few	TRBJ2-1	TGTGCCAGCAGCTTAGTAGCTAGCGGGAGCTCCTACAATGAGCAGTTCTTC	CASSLVASGSSYNEQFF
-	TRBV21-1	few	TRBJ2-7	TGTGCCGGGTCGACTCCGGGACCCATCTACGAGCAGTACTTC	CAGSTPGPIYEQYF